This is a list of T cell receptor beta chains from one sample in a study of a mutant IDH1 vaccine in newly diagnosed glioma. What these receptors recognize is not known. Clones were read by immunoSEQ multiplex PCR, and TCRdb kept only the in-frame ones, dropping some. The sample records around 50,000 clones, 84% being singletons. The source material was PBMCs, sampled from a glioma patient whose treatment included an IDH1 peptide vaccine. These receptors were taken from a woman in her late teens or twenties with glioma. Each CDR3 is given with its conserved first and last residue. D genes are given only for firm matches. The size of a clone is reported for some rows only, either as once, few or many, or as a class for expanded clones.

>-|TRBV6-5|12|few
CASRETSRTQYF
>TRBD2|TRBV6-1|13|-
CATSGTSGYRQYF
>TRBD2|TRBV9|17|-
CASSVGASGTRADTQYF
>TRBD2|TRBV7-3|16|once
CASSKSSGRVVNEQFF
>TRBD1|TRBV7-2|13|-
CASSPDRNYGYTF
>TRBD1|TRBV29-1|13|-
CSVVTGGNYEQYF
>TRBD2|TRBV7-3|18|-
CASSRRGGGMGYQETQYF
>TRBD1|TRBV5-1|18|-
CASSSSLRQGANTGELFF
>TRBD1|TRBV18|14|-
CASSLRQGAYEQYF
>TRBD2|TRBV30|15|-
CAWSSGLAGAGELFF